These T cell receptor beta chains were read from a single sample in a study of cytomegalovirus exposure and HLA in healthy donors. This table comes from immunoSEQ multiplex PCR, and its TCRdb copy is limited to in-frame clones, with some not included. Of about 360,000 clones in the sample, 86% were seen once. The sequenced sample consisted of PBMCs. All receptors come from a woman younger than 35 in good health and CMV-seronegative. CDR3s include the opening cysteine and the closing phenylalanine or tryptophan. A D gene is named only where the DNA matches it firmly. Clone size, where shown, is once, few, many, or a class for clones that have expanded.

d_call	v_call	j_call	clone_size	cdr3_nt	cdr3_aa
TRBD2	TRBV5-1	TRBJ2-1	.	TGCGCCAGCGGGACGCGGGAGGGTGAGCAGTTCTTC	CASGTREGEQFF
TRBD2	TRBV4-1	TRBJ2-3	.	TGCGCCAGCAGCCATGTGGGCGTCGGCGGGAGGACAGATACGCAGTATTTT	CASSHVGVGGRTDTQYF
TRBD1	TRBV27	TRBJ2-7	.	TGTGCCAGCAGTTACGGACAGGGTCGGTACGAGCAGTACTTC	CASSYGQGRYEQYF
TRBD1	TRBV28	TRBJ2-3	.	TGTGCCAGCAATTATGACAGGGCCGGAGATACGCAGTATTTT	CASNYDRAGDTQYF
TRBD1	TRBV5-4	TRBJ1-2	.	TGTGCCAGCAGATCAGCATCCGGGACAGGGAACTATGGCTACACCTTC	CASRSASGTGNYGYTF
.	TRBV30	TRBJ1-1	.	TGTGCCTGGAGTCAAGGGGTTGAAGCTTTCTTT	CAWSQGVEAFF
TRBD2	TRBV19	TRBJ2-1	.	TGTGCCAGTAGTATATCAGCGGGAGGCGGCAATGAGCAGTTCTTC	CASSISAGGGNEQFF
TRBD2	TRBV11-2	TRBJ2-1	.	TGTGCCAGCAGCCTCAGCGGGGGTTATGAGCAGTTCTTC	CASSLSGGYEQFF
TRBD2	TRBV4-1	TRBJ2-1	.	TGCGCCAGCAGCCTGGGAGCGGGAGTAATGGGTTACAATGAGCAGTTCTTC	CASSLGAGVMGYNEQFF
.	TRBV27	TRBJ1-3	once	TGTGCCAGCAGTCCCAGCTCTGGAAACACCATATATTTT	CASSPSSGNTIYF